Listed here are 25 T cell receptor beta chains from one sample, sequenced in a study of molecular identifiers for immune sequencing clone quantification. TCRdb redid the calling of the PCR reads with MiXCR, one entry per CDR3 protein. The sample records approximately 500,000 distinct CDR3 sequences, under 30% being singletons. Sequences were obtained from naive CD8+ T cells from blood, with Jurkat cell RNA spiked in. This sample's subset: FACS-sorted CD8+CD4-CCR7+CD45RA+ naive T cells. These receptors all come from a human donor in good health. Some libraries in this study had Jurkat cell RNA spiked in.

A word on this clonotype: A much bigger clone sits one base away, suggesting this may be a read error. The chain combines TRBV20-1 with TRBJ2-7; D unclear. This CDR3 region has 12 residues. The germline CDR1 and CDR2 sequences are DFQATT and SNEGSKA (reference sequence). The CDR3 protein is CGARVNTYEQYF. The CDR3 DNA sequence: TGCGGTGCTAGAGTTAACACCTACGAGCAGTACTTC.

This clonotype was found a few times. The chain uses TRBV4-3 and TRBJ2-4; 7 positions match TRBD1. Germline CDR1 and CDR2: LGHNA and YSLEER. This CDR3 region has 16 residues. V lost 0 bases to trimming and J lost 2 bases; unmatched junction nucleotides: 4. In DNA, the CDR3 is TGCGCCAGCAGCCAAGATTTGGGACAGCCCAAAAACATTCAGTACTTC. This sequence encodes CASSQDLGQPKNIQYF.

As to this clonotype: A much larger clone is a single base away; this may be a read error. The rearrangement uses TRBV6-5 and TRBJ2-2; a weak D match, TRBD2 (5 bases). The CDR3 sequence is 14 residues long. CDR1 and CDR2 (germline): MNHEY, SVGAGI. The CDR3: CASSYGQYTGELVF. The CDR3, as DNA: TGTGCCAGCAGTTACGGTCAATACACCGGGGAGCTGGTTTTT.

Many counts were recorded for this clonotype. The chain couples TRBV29-1 to TRBJ1-1; tentatively, D is TRBD1 (5 bases). This CDR3 has 14 amino acids. Germline V lookup: CDR1 SQVTM, CDR2 ANQGSEA. V lost 2 bases to trimming and J lost 1 base, with 11 bases between them. CDR3 amino acids: CSVEPTDRNTEAFF. The DNA for the CDR3 is TGCAGCGTTGAACCAACAGACAGGAACACTGAAGCTTTCTTT. Looking up the rest from reference TRBV29-1 and TRBJ1-1 gives the full variable domain: SAVISQKPSRDICQRGTSLTIQCQVDSQVTMMFWYRQQPGQSLTLIATANQGSEATYESGFVIDKFPISRPNLTFSTLTVSNMSPEDSSIYLCSVEPTDRNTEAFFGQGTRLTVV.

This clonotype was seen only a few times. V is TRBV29-1 and J is TRBJ2-7, with 7 bases aligning to TRBD2. Germline loops: CDR1 SQVTM, CDR2 ANQGSEA. The CDR3 is made up of 14 amino acids. With V trimmed by 6 bases and J by 5 bases, 13 bases remained unmatched. As DNA, the CDR3 is TGCAGCGTGGAAAAGGGAATTGGGAGGGACGAGCAGTACTTC. It yields the protein CSVEKGIGRDEQYF.

As for this clonotype: This may arise from a read error, as a much more abundant clone is one base away. The chain links TRBV20-1 to TRBJ2-5; TRBD1 might be the D (5 bases). The CDR3 consists of 14 residues. CDR1 DFQATT and CDR2 SNEGSKA come from the germline V gene (reference sequence). As DNA, the CDR3 is TGCAGTGCTAGAGAGTCAGGGCGCCAAGGGACCCAGTACTTC. Protein product: CSARESGRQGTQYF.

This clonotype showed up just a few times. This rearrangement joins TRBV4-1 to TRBJ2-7, with D perhaps matching TRBD2 (6 bases). Germline CDR1 MGHRA, CDR2 YSYEKL. The CDR3 consists of 15 residues. V lost 2 bases and J lost 1, with 12 bases in between. The CDR3 spells CASSQLEGNSYEQYF. Here the CDR3 DNA reads TGCGCCAGCAGCCAATTGGAGGGGAATTCCTACGAGCAGTACTTC.

This clonotype was counted only a few times. The chain carries TRBV2 and TRBJ2-7; 8 bases map to TRBD1. CDR1 is SNHLY and CDR2 is FYNNEI in the germline V gene. The CDR3 contains 13 residues. V was pared by 7 bases and J by 2 bases, with 4 bases of the junction left unmatched. CDR3 DNA sequence: TGTGCCAGCACGGACAGGGTAACCTACGAGCAGTACTTC. Encoded protein: CASTDRVTYEQYF.

This chain links TRBV29-1 with TRBJ2-1; D tentatively fits TRBD1 or TRBD2 (6 bases each). There are 13 residues in the CDR3. V lost 5 bases to trimming and J lost 6 bases, with 14 bases between them. From germline, CDR1 is SQVTM and CDR2 ANQGSEA. The CDR3 region has the DNA TGCAGCGTTTGGGGGGCGCGGGGCAATGAGCAGTTCTTC. Translating it yields CSVWGARGNEQFF.

About this clonotype: One junction end disagrees with the germline gene, perhaps due to a read error. This chain uses TRBV28 with TRBJ2-7, with 7 positions matching TRBD2. The CDR3 consists of 12 residues. Germline V gene data show CDR1 as MDHEN and CDR2 as SYDVKM. The CDR3 DNA sequence: TGTGCCCGCAGGGCTAGCGGCTACGCGCAGTCCTTC. Amino acid sequence: CARRASGYAQSF.

Note on this clonotype: The CDR3 ends on some other residue instead of the conserved phenylalanine or tryptophan, so this is likely a read error. J is TRBJ2-1 and V is TRBV7-8; D is perhaps TRBD1 or TRBD2 (5 bases each). Germline V gene data show CDR1 as SGHVS and CDR2 as FQNEAQ. The germline V and J ends were trimmed by 5 bases and 3 bases, with 23 bases remaining between them. CDR3 length equals 18 residues. This CDR3 reads CASSLPIEPGRYYNEQFL. As DNA, the CDR3 is TGTGCCAGCAGCCTACCAATAGAACCGGGACGGTACTACAATGAGCAGTTCCTC.

This clonotype was observed a few times. The rearrangement joins TRBV27 to TRBJ2-7; 7 nucleotides line up with TRBD1. Germline values: CDR1 MNHEY, CDR2 SMNVEV (reference sequence). J gave up 3 bases and V 6 bases, and 8 bases lay outside the gene matches. This CDR3 is built from 14 residues. In nucleotides, the CDR3 is TGTGCCAGCAGCATGGGACAGAACTTCTACGAGCAGTACTTC. It translates to CASSMGQNFYEQYF.

This clonotype was recorded at least ten times. The V and J genes are TRBV6-2 or TRBV6-3 and TRBJ1-1, with TRBD1 as a possible D gene (6 bases). Germline assignment: CDR1 MNHEY and CDR2 SVGEGT. The V and J ends lost 4 bases and 0 bases respectively, with 9 bases between them. There are 14 residues in the CDR3. Written as DNA, the CDR3 is TGTGCCAGCAGTTCCAGGGGACTGAACACTGAAGCTTTCTTT. Its translation: CASSSRGLNTEAFF.

As for this clonotype: Since a much larger clone is just one base distant, this may be a read error. CDR3 sequence (DNA): TGTGCCAGCACCCCGCTAGTGAGCGATTACTACGAGCAGTACTTC. Residues: CASTPLVSDYYEQYF. The rearrangement links TRBV12-3 or TRBV12-4 to TRBJ2-7; no definite D call. The CDR3 totals 15 residues. Trimming removed 7 bases at V and 3 bases at J, with 19 bases between.

Concerning this clonotype itself: A read error may explain this, as a much larger clone is one base away. The gene calls are TRBV27 and TRBJ1-1, with 8 nucleotides matching TRBD1. This CDR3 is built from 17 residues. V dropped 6 bases and J dropped 4; count of bases not matched to a gene: 16. CDR1 is MNHEY and CDR2 is SMNVEV in the germline V gene (reference sequence). The CDR3 DNA is TGTGCCAGCAGCCCCCTATGGCAGGGGGCGGTGAGCACTGAAGCTTTCTTT. Translating gives CASSPLWQGAVSTEAFF.

Details on this clonotype: A much larger clonotype is one base distant, so this may be a read error. The CDR3: CASSQGGTELYNEQFF. CDR3 coding DNA: TGCGCCAGCAGCCAAGGAGGAACGGAGTTGTACAATGAGCAGTTCTTC. The rearrangement uses TRBV4-1 and TRBJ2-1; D gene uncertain. The CDR3 sequence is 16 residues long. Germline CDR1 is MGHRA and CDR2 is YSYEKL. Trimming removed 1 base from V and 4 bases from J, with 14 bases in between.

As regards this clonotype: This sequence may be a read error, since a much larger clone differs from it by one base. The chain recombines TRBV7-8 with TRBJ1-4; D call uncertain. Germline lookup yields CDR1 SGHVS and CDR2 FQNEAQ. This CDR3 spans 17 amino acids. This CDR3 is CASSLGAHVPTKEKLFF. The CDR3 nucleotides are TGTGCCAGCAGCTTAGGTGCTCATGTCCCAACTAAAGAAAAACTGTTTTTT.

The table lists this clonotype with many counts. The rearrangement links TRBV5-1 to TRBJ1-2, with 8 bases aligning to TRBD1. The germline gives CDR1 SGHRS, CDR2 YFSETQ. The CDR3 extends over 16 amino acids. The V and J ends lost 3 bases and 2 bases, in that order; junction bases with no gene match: 9. This chain's CDR3 is CASSSPLTGENYGYTF. CDR3 nucleotide sequence: TGCGCCAGCAGCTCCCCACTGACAGGGGAAAACTATGGCTACACCTTC.

Points on this clonotype: This may arise from a read error, as a much more abundant clone is one base away. The rearrangement joins TRBV7-9 to TRBJ1-1; 9 bases match TRBD1. This CDR3 has 13 amino acids. From germline, CDR1 is SEHNR and CDR2 FQNEAQ (reference sequence). Here the CDR3 DNA reads TGTGCCAGCAGCTTAGACCGGGACAGGGAAGCTCTCTTT. This translates into CASSLDRDREALF. Using reference TRBV7-9 and TRBJ1-1 for the parts outside the CDR3, the full variable domain is DTGVSQNPRHKITKRGQNVTFRCDPISEHNRLYWYRQTLGQGPEFLTYFQNEAQLEKSRLLSDRFSAERPKGSFSTLEIQRTEQGDSAMYLCASSLDRDREALFGQGTRLTVV.

The J gene is TRBJ2-5, the V gene TRBV7-9; the match to TRBD1 covers 10 bases. J lost 4 bases, V lost 5 bases, and 4 bases had no gene match. Germline CDR1 and CDR2: SEHNR and FQNEAQ (reference sequence). CDR3 length equals 14 residues. DNA of the CDR3: TGTGCCAGCAGCCCAAGGGACAGGGGAGAGACCCAGTACTTC. Protein: CASSPRDRGETQYF.

The V gene is TRBV10-1, the J gene TRBJ1-1; D gene unclear. The germline V gene has CDR1 WNHNN and CDR2 SYGVQD (reference sequence). Trimming cost V 0 bases and J 1 base, with 9 bases left between them. The CDR3 is made up of 15 amino acids. Written as DNA, the CDR3 is TGCGCCAGCAGTGAGTCTGGGATAAAGAACACTGAAGCTTTCTTT. The encoded protein is CASSESGIKNTEAFF.

In its sample, this clonotype was seen many times. This rearrangement joins TRBV27 to TRBJ2-3; 7 bases are a match to TRBD1. Losses at the gene ends were 5 bases for V and 4 bases for J; bases not matched to a gene: 6. The germline V gene has CDR1 MNHEY and CDR2 SMNVEV (reference sequence). The CDR3 length is 14 residues. Here the CDR3 reads CASSRGLTPDTQYF. In nucleotides, the CDR3 is TGTGCCAGCAGTAGGGGGCTCACCCCAGATACGCAGTATTTT.

Concerning this clonotype: One junction end disagrees with the germline gene, perhaps due to a read error. This CDR3 is CAGSLNLPPGPNTEAFF. The DNA of the CDR3 is TGTGCCGGCAGTCTAAACCTTCCGCCCGGGCCCAACACTGAAGCTTTCTTT. V usage is TRBV6-5 and J usage is TRBJ1-1; no definite D call. The V gene's germline CDR1 is MNHEY and CDR2 SVGAGI. This CDR3 is built from 17 residues.

This clonotype came up many times. V gene TRBV2 combines with J gene TRBJ1-1; D call uncertain. The CDR3 runs to 10 residues. Germline V gene sequence: CDR1 SNHLY, CDR2 FYNNEI. Trimming removed 5 bases at V and 3 bases at J, with 1 base between. The CDR3, as DNA: TGTGCCAGCAGTTACACTGAAGCTTTCTTT. Translated, it gives CASSYTEAFF.

As concerns this clonotype: The junction and the germline gene differ at one end; a read error may be behind it. The chain carries TRBV7-2 and TRBJ2-3, with D hard to call. Looked up from germline, CDR1 is SGHTA and CDR2 is FQGNSA. The CDR3 loop spans 14 amino acids. CDR3 coding DNA: TGTGCCGGCAGCTATATAGGAGGCACAGATACGCAGTATTTT. It yields the protein CAGSYIGGTDTQYF.